This is a list of T cell receptor beta chains from one sample in a study of T cell repertoires in cytomegalovirus infection. Their recognized antigens are unknown. TCRdb reanalysed the reads using MiXCR and keeps one entry per CDR3 protein. The table includes about 920,000 distinct CDR3 sequences, about a third detected once. Sample: cultured CD8+ T cells from PBMCs, taken from culture after CMV antigen stimulation. Receptors were obtained from a human donor in good health (CMV status not recorded). Some clones in this sample may be carry-over from other donors' samples. CDR3s include the opening cysteine and the closing phenylalanine or tryptophan. A D gene is named only where the DNA matches it firmly. The size entry is marked missing in some rows and otherwise reads once, few, many or a size class.

V gene	clone size	J gene	D gene	CDR3 protein	CDR3 DNA
TRBV12-3/TRBV12-4	-	TRBJ1-3	-	CASSLGEGPGNTIYF	TGTGCCAGCTCCCTCGGGGAGGGGCCCGGAAACACCATATATTTT
TRBV24-1	-	TRBJ2-5	-	CATTEDRGETQYF	TGTGCCACCACTGAAGACAGAGGAGAGACCCAGTACTTC
TRBV28	-	TRBJ2-5	-	CASSVPGTTTPTQYF	TGTGCCAGCAGCGTCCCCGGGACAACCACCCCGACCCAGTACTTC
TRBV3-1	-	TRBJ2-2	-	CASSQDLEDALASNTGELFF	TGTGCCAGCAGCCAAGATCTTGAGGATGCTTTAGCTTCGAACACCGGGGAGCTGTTTTTT
TRBV27	once	TRBJ2-3	-	CASSSAYTDTQYF	TGTGCCAGCAGTTCAGCGTACACAGATACGCAGTATTTT
TRBV11-2	many	TRBJ2-5	TRBD2	CASSLEWTSLETQYF	TGTGCCAGCAGCTTAGAGTGGACTAGCCTTGAGACCCAGTACTTC
TRBV5-6	-	TRBJ2-6	TRBD1	CASSLEQGAIHSGANVLTF	TGTGCCAGCAGCTTGGAACAGGGGGCGATTCACTCTGGGGCCAACGTCCTGACTTTC
TRBV11-3	few	TRBJ2-2	-	CASSSYRDTPAGELFF	TGTGCCAGCAGCTCTTATCGGGACACGCCCGCCGGGGAGCTGTTTTTT
TRBV7-3	-	TRBJ2-2	TRBD2	CASSLTSSGEDWNTGELFF	TGTGCCAGCAGCTTAACGTCTAGCGGGGAGGACTGGAACACCGGGGAGCTGTTTTTT
TRBV6-5	-	TRBJ2-7	TRBD1	CASRISVGQGAYEQYF	TGTGCCAGCAGAATCTCCGTAGGACAGGGAGCCTACGAGCAGTACTTC
TRBV4-2	-	TRBJ2-3	TRBD1	CASSQQGAEGTDTQYF	TGTGCCAGCAGCCAACAGGGGGCGGAGGGCACAGATACGCAGTATTTT
TRBV20-1	-	TRBJ1-4	-	CSAKGLWGGLWTNEKLFF	TGCAGTGCCAAGGGTCTGTGGGGAGGGTTGTGGACTAATGAAAAACTGTTTTTT
TRBV2	-	TRBJ2-1	-	CASSRLEGYNEQFF	TGTGCCAGCAGTCGTCTAGAGGGCTACAATGAGCAGTTCTTC
TRBV19	-	TRBJ2-3	-	CASSPSVGVPTDTQYF	TGTGCCAGTAGTCCTTCAGTGGGAGTTCCCACAGATACGCAGTATTTT
TRBV19	-	TRBJ1-1	-	CASRQWNTEAFF	TGTGCCAGTAGACAATGGAACACTGAAGCTTTCTTT
TRBV6-6	few	TRBJ2-5	-	CASSPTGTMGTQYF	TGTGCCAGCAGTCCGACAGGGACTATGGGGACCCAGTACTTC
TRBV7-4	few	TRBJ2-7	-	CASSSVEAYEQYF	TGTGCCAGCAGCAGTGTGGAGGCCTACGAGCAGTACTTC
TRBV20-1	-	TRBJ2-2	-	CSARVAFDDRELFF	TGCAGTGCTAGAGTGGCGTTCGACGACCGGGAGCTGTTTTTT
TRBV7-6	many	TRBJ1-2	-	CASSLSGYYGYTF	TGTGCCAGCAGCTTAAGCGGATACTATGGCTACACCTTC
TRBV4-1	-	TRBJ2-1	TRBD1	CASSYSLGEIGTGMWNEQFF	TGCGCCAGCAGCTATAGCCTGGGGGAAATCGGGACAGGGATGTGGAATGAGCAGTTCTTC
TRBV6-1	-	TRBJ1-6	-	CASSHLLSENSPLHF	TGTGCCAGCAGCCACCTATTGTCCGAAAATTCACCCCTCCACTTT
TRBV19	-	TRBJ2-2	-	CASSMHGGNTGELFF	TGTGCCAGTAGTATGCATGGGGGAAACACCGGGGAGCTGTTTTTT
TRBV13	many	TRBJ1-5	-	CASSLAAGPDTGNQPQHF	TGTGCCAGCAGCTTAGCTGCGGGGCCGGATACGGGCAATCAGCCCCAGCATTTT
TRBV7-2	few	TRBJ2-1	-	CASSHRGPPYNEQFF	TGTGCCAGCAGCCACCGGGGGCCCCCCTACAATGAGCAGTTCTTC
TRBV12-3/TRBV12-4	many	TRBJ2-5	-	CASSPGPARETQYF	TGTGCCAGCAGCCCCGGTCCTGCCCGTGAGACCCAGTACTTC
TRBV19	-	TRBJ1-1	TRBD1	CASSKTGGINTEAFF	TGTGCCAGTAGTAAAACAGGGGGGATCAACACTGAAGCTTTCTTT
TRBV12-3/TRBV12-4	few	TRBJ2-3	TRBD1	CASSPDREHGDTQYF	TGTGCCAGCAGTCCGGACAGGGAGCATGGAGATACGCAGTATTTT